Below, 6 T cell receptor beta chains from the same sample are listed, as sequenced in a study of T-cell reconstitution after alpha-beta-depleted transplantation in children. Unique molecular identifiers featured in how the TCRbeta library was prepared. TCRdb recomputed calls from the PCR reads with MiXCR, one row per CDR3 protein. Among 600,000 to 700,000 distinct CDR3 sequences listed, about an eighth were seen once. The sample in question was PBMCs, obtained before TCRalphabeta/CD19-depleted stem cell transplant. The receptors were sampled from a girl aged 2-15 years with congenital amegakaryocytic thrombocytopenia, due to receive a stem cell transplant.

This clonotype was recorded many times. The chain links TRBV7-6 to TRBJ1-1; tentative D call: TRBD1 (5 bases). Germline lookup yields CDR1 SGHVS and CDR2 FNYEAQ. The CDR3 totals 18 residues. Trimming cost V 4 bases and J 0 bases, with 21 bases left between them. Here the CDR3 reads CASSSLWGEVNLNTEAFF. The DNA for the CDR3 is TGTGCCAGCAGCTCCCTTTGGGGGGAAGTCAATCTGAACACTGAAGCTTTCTTT.

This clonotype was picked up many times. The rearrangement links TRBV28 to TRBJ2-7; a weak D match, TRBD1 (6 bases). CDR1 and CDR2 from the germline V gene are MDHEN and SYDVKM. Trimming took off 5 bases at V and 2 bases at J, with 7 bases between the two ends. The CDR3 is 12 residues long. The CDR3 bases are TGTGCCAGCAGTCAGGGGACCTACGAGCAGTACTTC. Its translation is CASSQGTYEQYF.

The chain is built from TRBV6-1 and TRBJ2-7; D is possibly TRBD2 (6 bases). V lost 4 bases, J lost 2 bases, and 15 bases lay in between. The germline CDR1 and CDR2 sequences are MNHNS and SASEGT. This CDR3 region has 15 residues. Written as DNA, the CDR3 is TGTGCCAGCAGTGCCATAGCGGACGCGACCTACGAGCAGTACTTC. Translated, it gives CASSAIADATYEQYF.

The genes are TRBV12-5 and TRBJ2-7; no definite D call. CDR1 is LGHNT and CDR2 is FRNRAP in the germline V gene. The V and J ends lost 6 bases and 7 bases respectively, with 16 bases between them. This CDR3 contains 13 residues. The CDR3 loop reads CASGRQLTGEQYF. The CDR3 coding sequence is TGTGCTAGTGGCCGACAACTGACCGGGGAGCAGTACTTC.

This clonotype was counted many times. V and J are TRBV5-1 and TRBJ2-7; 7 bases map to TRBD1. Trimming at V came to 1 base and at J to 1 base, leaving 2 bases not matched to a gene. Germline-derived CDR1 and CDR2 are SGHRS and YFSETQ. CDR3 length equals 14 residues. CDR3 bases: TGCGCCAGCAGCTTGCCAGGGGGATCCTACGAGCAGTACTTC. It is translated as CASSLPGGSYEQYF.

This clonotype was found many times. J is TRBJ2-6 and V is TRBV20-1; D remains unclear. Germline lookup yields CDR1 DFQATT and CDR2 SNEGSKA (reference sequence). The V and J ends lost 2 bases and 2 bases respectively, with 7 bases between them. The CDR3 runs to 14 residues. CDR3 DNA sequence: TGCAGTGCTAGAAGCTCAGCTGGGGCCAACGTCCTGACTTTC. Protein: CSARSSAGANVLTF.